The TCR beta chain described here comes from a study of blood T cell repertoires in COVID-19. Unmatched junction bases numbered 8, after V lost 6 bases and J lost 1 base. The CDR3 has 15 amino acids. Germline V gives CDR1 LNHDA, CDR2 SQIVND (reference sequence). As originally analysed: How many nucleated cells were present was estimated from reference gene primer amplification. Profiled with immunoSEQ multiplex PCR; TCRdb holds only in-frame clones, not every one. The V and J calls and clone size come from that table; D and trimming were worked out from the DNA. The profile covers hundreds of thousands of clones, with roughly 83% appearing a single time and 2% to 2.5% taken by the ten largest.

The clonotype originates from a woman in her fifties or sixties who had recovered from COVID-19. The specimen sequenced was PBMCs or T cells enriched from blood (not recorded which). The genes are TRBV19 and TRBJ1-2; TRBD1 matches at 7 bases. The CDR3 nucleotides are TGTGCCAGTAGACGACCGGGACAGAATAACTATGGCTACACCTTC. This codes for CASRRPGQNNYGYTF.